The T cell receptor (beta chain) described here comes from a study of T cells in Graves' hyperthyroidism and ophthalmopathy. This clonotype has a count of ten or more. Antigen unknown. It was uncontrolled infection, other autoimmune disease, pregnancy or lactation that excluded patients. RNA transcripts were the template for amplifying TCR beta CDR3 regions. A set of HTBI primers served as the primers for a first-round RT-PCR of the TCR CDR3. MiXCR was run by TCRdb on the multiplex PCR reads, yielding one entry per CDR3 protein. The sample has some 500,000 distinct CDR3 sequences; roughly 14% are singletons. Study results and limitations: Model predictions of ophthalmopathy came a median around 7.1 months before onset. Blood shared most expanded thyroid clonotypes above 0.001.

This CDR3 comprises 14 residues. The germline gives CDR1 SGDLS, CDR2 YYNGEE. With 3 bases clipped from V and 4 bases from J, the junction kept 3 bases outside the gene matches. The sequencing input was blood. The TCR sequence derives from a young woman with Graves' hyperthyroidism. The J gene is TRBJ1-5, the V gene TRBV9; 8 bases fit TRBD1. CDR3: CASSGQGRNQPQHF. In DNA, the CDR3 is TGTGCCAGCAGCGGACAGGGGCGTAATCAGCCCCAGCATTTT.